The sequence of this TCR beta chain was determined in a study of T cell responses to AZD1222 COVID-19 vaccine. Points from the study as a whole: The donor cohort was predominantly white British with a female majority, and clonal diversity may have been underestimated. Baseline seropositivity characterized only 5 or 6 AZD1222 recipients. Only after the peak T cell response were repertoires sampled. Close to half of all spike-specific TCRs reportedly target regions of the variants that are unmutated.

The repertoire was sequenced with immunoSEQ multiplex PCR; TCRdb's copy has only in-frame clones and lacks some. The sample holds 130,000 to 150,000 clones, 92% seen once. As for this clone: Its antigen is not known.

CDR3 length: 18 amino acids. Sequenced material: peripheral blood, taken on day 0 of AZD1222 vaccination. The V call is TRBV12-2, the J call TRBJ2-3; the table's D call, TRBD2, was not checked against the DNA. TRBV12-2 is recorded as a pseudogene. The TCR sequence derives from an adult in good health. The CDR3 reads CASRLVRASGRGADTQYF. For the CDR3, the DNA is TGTGCAAGTCGCTTAGTACGGGCTAGCGGGAGGGGAGCAGATACGCAGTATTTT.